The 16 T cell receptor beta chains below all came from one sample that was sequenced in a study of OX40 agonist ivuxolimab in advanced cancers. Libraries were prepared by immunoSEQ multiplex PCR; TCRdb keeps only in-frame clonotypes and omits some of them. The sample holds some 50,000 clones, about 88% seen once. The sequenced sample was CD4+ or CD8+ T cells sorted from blood, obtained in a trial of the OX40 agonist ivuxolimab. The source is an adult with an advanced solid tumor such as melanoma, head and neck, liver or kidney cancer.

The chain is built from TRBV27 and TRBJ2-7, with D unresolved. Germline V gene sequence: CDR1 MNHEY, CDR2 SMNVEV (reference sequence). V lost 2 bases to trimming and J lost 0 bases, with 14 bases between them. This CDR3 contains 16 residues. CDR3 nucleotides: TGTGCCAGCAGTTTAACCCTCCTTCAGAGCTCCTACGAGCAGTACTTC. Translated: CASSLTLLQSSYEQYF.

This chain connects TRBV2 to TRBJ1-2, with unresolved D. Looked up from germline, CDR1 is SNHLY and CDR2 is FYNNEI. V gave up 4 bases and J gave up 8 bases, with 20 bases separating them. The CDR3 totals 15 residues. CDR3 protein: CASSARLQRFEGYTF. The CDR3 DNA is TGTGCCAGCAGTGCCCGACTACAGCGTTTTGAGGGCTACACCTTC.

This chain links TRBV2 with TRBJ2-1, with a tentative D call TRBD2 (5 bases). Looked up from germline, CDR1 is SNHLY and CDR2 is FYNNEI. The CDR3 length is 10 residues. The V end was cut by 8 bases, the J end by 12 bases, with 11 bases between. Written as DNA, the CDR3 is TGTGCCAGCTTTGGACTGGGGCAGTTCTTC. Its protein product is CASFGLGQFF.

The V call is TRBV2, the J call TRBJ2-4, with D tentatively TRBD1 (6 bases). V was pared by 4 bases and J by 2 bases, with 12 bases between. CDR3 size: 15 residues. Germline V lookup: CDR1 SNHLY, CDR2 FYNNEI. CDR3 in amino acids: CASSAGVDTKNIQYF. The CDR3 DNA reads as TGTGCCAGCAGTGCAGGGGTGGACACCAAAAACATTCAGTACTTC. Together with reference TRBV2 and TRBJ2-4, the CDR3 gives the full variable domain: EPEVTQTPSHQVTQMGQEVILRCVPISNHLYFYWYRQILGQKVEFLVSFYNNEISEKSEIFDDQFSVERPDGSNFTLKIRSTKLEDSAMYFCASSAGVDTKNIQYFGAGTRLSVL.

This clone was observed a few times. V is TRBV6-5 and J is TRBJ1-1; 7 nucleotides agree with TRBD1. The ends lost 3 bases at V and 6 bases at J; junction bases unmatched: 10. This CDR3 spans 15 amino acids. From germline, CDR1 is MNHEY and CDR2 SVGAGI. This chain's CDR3 is CASSYNQGGFAEAFF. The CDR3 bases are TGTGCCAGCAGTTATAATCAGGGGGGTTTCGCTGAAGCTTTCTTT.

The chain combines TRBV11-2 with TRBJ2-7; D possibly corresponds to TRBD1 (6 bases). The CDR3 totals 14 residues. Trimming cost V 1 base and J 1 base, with 8 bases left between them. The germline V gene has CDR1 SGHAT and CDR2 FQNNGV. The CDR3 loop is CASSLGQASYEQYF. The CDR3 nucleotides read TGTGCCAGCAGCTTAGGACAGGCGTCCTACGAGCAGTACTTC. The full variable domain, its missing parts supplied by reference TRBV11-2 and TRBJ2-7, is EAGVAQSPRYKIIEKRQSVAFWCNPISGHATLYWYQQILGQGPKLLIQFQNNGVVDDSQLPKDRFSAERLKGVDSTLKIQPAKLEDSAVYLCASSLGQASYEQYFGPGTRLTVT.

The chain joins TRBV9 to TRBJ2-3; D unclear. The length of the CDR3 is 16 residues. Trimming took off 0 bases at V and 2 bases at J, with 13 bases between the two ends. The germline gives CDR1 SGDLS, CDR2 YYNGEE. This CDR3 is CASSVGFPSNTDTQYF. The CDR3 region has the DNA TGTGCCAGCAGCGTAGGTTTCCCTTCAAACACAGATACGCAGTATTTT.

The chain is built from TRBV7-9 and TRBJ1-1; D not resolved. The ends were cut back, 8 bases at V and 0 bases at J, with 13 bases in the middle. Germline V gene sequence: CDR1 SEHNR, CDR2 FQNEAQ (reference sequence). This CDR3 has 14 amino acids. The CDR3 reads CASWPRRMNTEAFF. The DNA for the CDR3 is TGTGCCAGCTGGCCCCGCAGAATGAACACTGAAGCTTTCTTT.

This clone appeared once. V and J are TRBV5-4 and TRBJ2-7, with 7 positions matching TRBD2. This CDR3 contains 13 residues. The junction had 2 bases not matched to a gene; V was cut back by 1 base and J by 4 bases. The germline V gene has CDR1 SGHNT and CDR2 YYREEE (reference sequence). CDR3 sequence reads: CASSLTAGYEQYF. Written as DNA, the CDR3 is TGTGCCAGCAGCTTGACAGCGGGGTACGAGCAGTACTTC. The full variable domain, in which reference TRBV5-4 and TRBJ2-7 provide the parts outside the CDR3, is ETGVTQSPTHLIKTRGQQVTLRCSSQSGHNTVSWYQQALGQGPQFIFQYYREEENGRGNFPPRFSGLQFPNYSSELNVNALELDDSALYLCASSLTAGYEQYFGPGTRLTVT.

The rearrangement joins TRBV5-1 to TRBJ2-1, with 12 bases that match TRBD2. V shed 7 bases and J 7 bases; nucleotides not matched to a gene: 15. Per the germline V gene, CDR1 is SGHRS and CDR2 is YFSETQ. The CDR3 totals 17 residues. The CDR3 here is CASALAGGPPGGNEQFF. In nucleotides, the CDR3 is TGCGCCAGCGCTCTAGCGGGAGGGCCCCCCGGGGGTAATGAGCAGTTCTTC.

The chain employs TRBV5-1 and TRBJ2-2, with 7 bases lining up with TRBD1. The germline CDR1 and CDR2 sequences are SGHRS and YFSETQ. The CDR3 covers 15 residues. V shed 5 bases, J shed 1 base, and the junction held 5 bases outside the gene matches. CDR3 bases: TGCGCCAGCAGTTCGGACAGGAAGAACACCGGGGAGCTGTTTTTT. Translating it yields CASSSDRKNTGELFF.

The chain uses TRBV4-1 and TRBJ2-5; TRBD2 matches 10 bases. V shed 2 bases, J shed 5 bases, and the junction held 5 bases outside the gene matches. The germline gives CDR1 MGHRA, CDR2 YSYEKL. The CDR3 has 15 residues. The CDR3: CASSQLAGVLETQYF. In DNA, the CDR3 is TGCGCCAGCAGCCAACTAGCGGGAGTGCTGGAGACCCAGTACTTC.

The chain combines TRBV28 with TRBJ2-1; 10 bases are a match to TRBD2. Germline V gene lookup returns CDR1 MDHEN and CDR2 SYDVKM. After removal of 1 base from V and 7 bases from J, the junction contained 10 bases not matched to a gene. The CDR3 length is 17 residues. This chain's CDR3 is CASSLSRLAGVGNEQFF. In DNA form, the CDR3 reads TGTGCCAGCAGTTTATCCCGCCTAGCGGGAGTTGGTAATGAGCAGTTCTTC.

The chain couples TRBV7-8 to TRBJ2-7, with 7 bases that match TRBD2. The CDR3 has 14 residues. Germline V gene data show CDR1 as SGHVS and CDR2 as FQNEAQ. With 3 bases clipped from V and 5 bases from J, the junction kept 7 bases outside the gene matches. CDR3 region: CASSLEGGRHEQYF. The CDR3, as DNA: TGTGCCAGCAGCTTGGAGGGAGGGCGCCACGAGCAGTACTTC.

The rearrangement links TRBV7-2 to TRBJ2-1, with TRBD1 matching over 9 bases. Unmatched junction bases numbered 4, after V lost 4 bases and J lost 3 bases. CDR3 length: 15 residues. Looked up from germline, CDR1 is SGHTA and CDR2 is FQGNSA. CDR3 amino acids: CASSSGTGNYNEQFF. Written as DNA, the CDR3 is TGTGCCAGCAGCTCCGGGACAGGGAACTACAATGAGCAGTTCTTC. Variable domain in full (rest from reference TRBV7-2 and TRBJ2-1): GAGVSQSPSNKVTEKGKDVELRCDPISGHTALYWYRQSLGQGLEFLIYFQGNSAPDKSGLPSDRFSAERTGGSVSTLTIQRTQQEDSAVYLCASSSGTGNYNEQFFGPGTRLTVL.

This rearrangement joins TRBV29-1 to TRBJ2-2; TRBD2 matches 13 bases. The germline CDR1 and CDR2 sequences are SQVTM and ANQGSEA. The CDR3 sequence is 17 residues long. The junction had 6 bases not matched to a gene; V was cut back by 2 bases and J by 3 bases. DNA for the CDR3: TGCAGCGTTGAAAGACCGGGACTAGCGGGATACACCGGGGAGCTGTTTTTT. Amino acids: CSVERPGLAGYTGELFF.